Listed below are T cell receptor beta chains from one sample, sequenced in a study of blood T cell repertoires in COVID-19. Assay: immunoSEQ multiplex PCR; the TCRdb copy retains only in-frame clones and omits some. The table includes hundreds of thousands of clones, around 86% detected once. Material: peripheral blood. The receptors originated from a woman aged 55-75 years who had recovered from COVID-19. The CDR3 runs from the conserved cysteine through the conserved F or W.

V,J,length,CDR3
TRBV7-2,TRBJ2-5,14,CASSLLGQQETQYF
TRBV7-3,TRBJ1-1,15,CASSLSRPGNTEAFF
TRBV6-5,TRBJ1-3,13,CASGAFVGNTIYF
TRBV12-5,TRBJ2-2,15,CASGSFEENTGELFF
TRBV7-7,TRBJ2-3,15,CASSLTGQTADTQYF
TRBV3-1/TRBV3-2,TRBJ2-3,14,CASSLGQGRDTQYF
TRBV7-8,TRBJ2-7,15,CASSRIQGGSYEQYF
TRBV7-2,TRBJ1-1,13,CASSRSSNTEAFF
TRBV24-1,TRBJ1-2,14,CATSDLKLEYGYTF
TRBV7-8,TRBJ1-2,13,CASSLLSAVRRDF
TRBV2,TRBJ2-3,14,CASSYRVTTDTQYF
TRBV7-9,TRBJ1-1,12,CASSLTQAEAFF
TRBV19,TRBJ2-2,17,CASSMFRGAGDTGELFF
TRBV6-5,TRBJ1-6,12,CASRVGESPLHF
TRBV9,TRBJ1-2,14,CASSDKGRRRGYTF
TRBV18,TRBJ1-1,13,CASSPNHGAEAFF
TRBV5-4,TRBJ2-3,17,CASSLGLAGVSTDTQYF
TRBV28,TRBJ2-1,13,CATRASSYNEQFF
TRBV2,TRBJ2-2,16,CASSGRYRGRTGELFF
TRBV28,TRBJ1-5,12,CASSLYHQPQHF
TRBV28,TRBJ2-4,15,CASSSPGGQGNIQYF
TRBV15,TRBJ1-1,16,CATSRGPGGSNTEAFF
TRBV3-1/TRBV3-2,TRBJ2-7,13,CASSPFTGYEQYF
TRBV7-8,TRBJ2-7,15,CASSPTSGGLYEQYF
TRBV2,TRBJ2-1,13,CASIPLQGGEQFF
TRBV7-3,TRBJ1-6,14,CASSLTPSNSPLHF
TRBV2,TRBJ2-7,13,CASSGGQDYEQYF
TRBV9,TRBJ2-1,16,CASSATGDIVYNEQFF
TRBV4-1,TRBJ2-2,16,CASRFQGTEGTGELFF
TRBV5-4,TRBJ2-5,12,CASSSGFETQYF
TRBV28,TRBJ2-7,14,CASSFTAPRGEQYF
TRBV4-3,TRBJ1-2,15,CASSQASREPYGYTF
TRBV19,TRBJ1-5,16,CASSIGRGYSNQPQHF
TRBV27,TRBJ2-1,14,CASSFGSGYNEQFF
TRBV4-1,TRBJ1-6,14,CASSQVGDSSPLHF
TRBV19,TRBJ2-3,13,CASSSHRGDTQYF
TRBV6-2/TRBV6-3,TRBJ2-7,14,CASNPSGGADEQYF
TRBV19,TRBJ2-3,15,CASSISGTSTDTQYF
TRBV28,TRBJ2-2,15,CASVSGLEGTGELFF
TRBV27,TRBJ2-7,14,CASRPGGGPGEQYF
TRBV18,TRBJ1-2,15,CASSPSTGADYGYTF
TRBV29-1,TRBJ1-4,14,CSVAKGQGGEKLFF
TRBV11-2,TRBJ2-1,15,CASSLLRGGYNEQFF
TRBV29-1,TRBJ1-2,12,CSVGGTAYGYTF
TRBV9,TRBJ2-3,15,CASSVGPSWADTQYF
TRBV3-1/TRBV3-2,TRBJ2-7,13,CASSLTDSYEQYF
TRBV5-6,TRBJ1-1,15,CASSRNIYPNTEAFF
TRBV5-1,TRBJ2-5,14,CASSLNGAKETQYF
TRBV15,TRBJ1-2,14,CATSRTRAADGYTF
TRBV6-4,TRBJ2-1,14,CASRGLAPYNEQFF
TRBV3-1/TRBV3-2,TRBJ2-7,12,CASSHLSDEQYF
TRBV6-2/TRBV6-3,TRBJ2-3,14,CASSFLSSTDTQYF
TRBV6-5,TRBJ1-6,15,CASSYVAGKVSPLHF
TRBV11-2,TRBJ1-5,15,CASSQQGGSNQPQHF
TRBV27,TRBJ2-2,18,CASSLQGAFGMNTGELFF
TRBV7-3,TRBJ2-2,13,CASASQGTGELFF
TRBV18,TRBJ1-5,14,CASSRGQSNQPQHF